A single sample is the source of the 18 T cell receptor beta chains below, sequenced in a study of CD8 T cells in Susac syndrome. Random hexamers primed reverse transcription of about 0.5 to 1 ug RNA. TCRdb processed the immunoSEQ multiplex PCR reads anew with MiXCR; each CDR3 protein has one entry. The sample lists fewer than 350,000 distinct CDR3 sequences, approximately 91% occurring once. The sequenced sample consisted of CD8+ T cells from PBMCs. These receptor sequences come from a human donor with multiple sclerosis.

CDR3 loop: CASSGRVGGGSYEQYF. The DNA for the CDR3 is TGTGCCAGCAGTGGTCGGGTTGGCGGGGGGTCCTACGAGCAGTACTTC. The chain uses TRBV2 and TRBJ2-7; 8 nucleotides align to TRBD2. After removal of 4 bases from V and 1 base from J, the junction contained 9 bases not matched to a gene. Germline CDR1 is SNHLY and CDR2 is FYNNEI. The length of the CDR3 is 16 residues.

The chain combines TRBV15 with TRBJ1-1, with D unclear. The CDR3 consists of 17 residues. CDR1 is LNHNV, CDR2 YYDKDF, per germline (reference sequence). V was cut by 0 bases and J by 7 bases, with 21 bases left in between. In DNA form, the CDR3 reads TGTGCCACCAGCAGAGATAAGCGGATTAGGGATAAAGGTGAAGCTTTCTTT. Translation gives CATSRDKRIRDKGEAFF.

The chain uses TRBV3-1 and TRBJ2-7; 8 bases match TRBD1. Trimming removed 1 base from V and 3 bases from J; junction bases left unmatched: 14. Germline V gene lookup returns CDR1 LGHDT and CDR2 YNNKEL (reference sequence). The CDR3 consists of 18 residues. The DNA for the CDR3 is TGTGCCAGCAGCCAAGGGCTTTGGCAGGGGGCCGTTAGCTACGAGCAGTACTTC. Its protein is CASSQGLWQGAVSYEQYF.

This sequence joins TRBV20-1 and TRBJ2-1; D gene unclear. V lost 3 bases to trimming and J lost 5 bases, with 2 bases between them. Germline lookup yields CDR1 DFQATT and CDR2 SNEGSKA (reference sequence). The CDR3 spans 10 residues. For the CDR3, the DNA is TGCAGTGCTAGGGACAATGAGCAGTTCTTC. Translating gives CSARDNEQFF.

The chain is built from TRBV24-1 and TRBJ2-1; the match to TRBD2 covers 7 bases. This CDR3 comprises 16 residues. Trimming at V came to 3 bases and at J to 0 bases, leaving 4 bases not matched to a gene. The germline gives CDR1 KGHDR, CDR2 SFDVKD. CDR3 DNA sequence: TGTGCCACCAGTGATCTAGCGGAAAGCTCCTACAATGAGCAGTTCTTC. Translated: CATSDLAESSYNEQFF.

CDR3 residues: CSGDGGGGQGMYGEQFF. The CDR3 bases are TGCAGCGGAGATGGGGGTGGAGGACAGGGGATGTACGGTGAGCAGTTCTTC. The rearrangement joins TRBV29-1 to TRBJ2-1; 9 bases are shared with TRBD1. CDR3 length: 17 amino acids. The germline V gene encodes CDR1 SQVTM and CDR2 ANQGSEA. Unmatched junction bases numbered 22, after V lost 7 bases and J lost 9 bases.

J is TRBJ2-1 and V is TRBV4-2, with 11 bases matching TRBD1. This CDR3 has 18 amino acids. The germline gives CDR1 LGHNA, CDR2 YNFKEQ. V lost 0 bases and J lost 7; bases outside the gene matches: 11. DNA of the CDR3: TGTGCCAGCAGCCAAGATCCGTTCCCGGGACAGGGGGGTAATGAGCAGTTCTTC. It codes for CASSQDPFPGQGGNEQFF.

The sample holds one count of this clonotype. This chain's CDR3 is CASSLVGQGGGYTF. The CDR3 DNA is TGTGCCAGCAGCTTAGTTGGACAGGGCGGTGGCTACACCTTC. The chain employs TRBV7-9 and TRBJ1-2, with 8 bases identical to TRBD1. This CDR3 has 14 residues. The V gene's germline CDR1 is SEHNR and CDR2 FQNEAQ (reference sequence). Germline trimming cut 1 base from V and 7 bases from J; bases unmatched to any gene: 5.

The V gene is TRBV14, the J gene TRBJ2-4; D is possibly TRBD2 (6 bases). The CDR3 is made up of 16 amino acids. Per germline, CDR1 SGHDN and CDR2 FVKESK. Trimming stripped 5 bases from V and 1 base from J, with 15 bases between. CDR3 coding DNA: TGTGCCAGCAGCGAAGCACGGAGGGCCGCCAAAAACATTCAGTACTTC. This sequence encodes CASSEARRAAKNIQYF.

This clonotype was observed a single time. The chain recombines TRBV6-1 with TRBJ2-1, with D unresolved. V lost 1 base and J 8 bases, leaving 15 bases between the germline ends. Germline V gene sequence: CDR1 MNHNS, CDR2 SASEGT. The CDR3 runs 15 residues. CDR3 in amino acids: CASSEVGVPADEQFF. The CDR3 DNA follows: TGTGCCAGCAGTGAAGTGGGCGTCCCGGCCGATGAGCAGTTCTTC.

V gene TRBV12-3 or TRBV12-4 combines with J gene TRBJ2-1; D is perhaps TRBD1 (5 bases). This CDR3 comprises 13 residues. The V end was cut by 8 bases, the J end by 8 bases, with 16 bases between. The chain's CDR3 is CASGSLVGHEQFF. DNA for the CDR3: TGTGCCAGCGGTTCTCTAGTGGGGCATGAGCAGTTCTTC.

DNA of the CDR3: TGTGCCAGTAGATTATCTCCAGGATCGGGTGGGAATCAGCCCCAGCATTTT. This sequence encodes CASRLSPGSGGNQPQHF. This chain uses TRBV19 with TRBJ1-5; unclear D gene. Trimming shortened V by 6 bases and J by 4 bases, and 22 bases separated the two germline ends. Germline CDR1 is LNHDA and CDR2 is SQIVND (reference sequence). The CDR3 covers 17 residues.

This CDR3 reads CSVEVGGAAGNTIYF. DNA of the CDR3: TGCAGCGTTGAAGTAGGGGGGGCGGCTGGAAACACCATATATTTT. The chain joins TRBV29-1 to TRBJ1-3, with D possibly being TRBD1 (6 bases). Germline CDR1 is SQVTM and CDR2 is ANQGSEA. V lost 1 base and J 2 bases, leaving 12 bases between the germline ends. The CDR3 loop spans 15 amino acids.

The chain recombines TRBV7-9 with TRBJ1-5; D might be TRBD1 (6 bases). The germline V gene encodes CDR1 SEHNR and CDR2 FQNEAQ (reference sequence). The CDR3 is made up of 15 amino acids. With 5 bases removed from V and 2 bases from J, the gap between germline ends came to 13 bases. In DNA form, the CDR3 reads TGTGCCAGCAGCCCTAACAGGGTTGGCAATCAGCCCCAGCATTTT. Protein sequence: CASSPNRVGNQPQHF.

V usage is TRBV20-1 and J usage is TRBJ2-4; 15 bases are a match to TRBD2. Looked up from germline, CDR1 is DFQATT and CDR2 is SNEGSKA (reference sequence). The junction had 4 bases not matched to a gene; V was cut back by 6 bases and J by 1 base. CDR3 length: 16 amino acids. CDR3 amino acids: CSAGLAGGWAKNIQYF. CDR3 bases: TGCAGTGCGGGACTAGCGGGGGGTTGGGCCAAAAACATTCAGTACTTC.

This chain links TRBV10-3 with TRBJ2-3; tentative D call: TRBD2 (5 bases). Per germline, CDR1 ENHRY and CDR2 SYGVKD. V was cut by 7 bases and J by 5 bases, with 16 bases left in between. The CDR3 runs 14 residues. The chain's CDR3 is CAINRDPQQDTQYF. CDR3 in DNA: TGTGCCATCAATCGGGATCCCCAACAAGATACGCAGTATTTT.

The chain is built from TRBV27 and TRBJ2-3; possibly TRBD1 for D (6 bases). V was clipped by 5 bases and J by 5 bases, with 11 bases between them. From germline, CDR1 is MNHEY and CDR2 SMNVEV (reference sequence). The CDR3 has 13 residues. The CDR3 loop is CASSPRGLDTQYF. DNA of the CDR3: TGTGCCAGCAGTCCCAGGGGATTAGATACGCAGTATTTT.

This clonotype was observed a handful of times. As DNA, the CDR3 is TGTGCCAGCGGTACGGGACAATCCTACGAGCAGTACTTC. This encodes CASGTGQSYEQYF. The chain carries TRBV6-1 and TRBJ2-7, with a tentative D call TRBD1 (6 bases). CDR1 MNHNS and CDR2 SASEGT come from the germline V gene. CDR3 size: 13 residues. V was cut by 8 bases and J by 1 base, with 12 bases left in between.